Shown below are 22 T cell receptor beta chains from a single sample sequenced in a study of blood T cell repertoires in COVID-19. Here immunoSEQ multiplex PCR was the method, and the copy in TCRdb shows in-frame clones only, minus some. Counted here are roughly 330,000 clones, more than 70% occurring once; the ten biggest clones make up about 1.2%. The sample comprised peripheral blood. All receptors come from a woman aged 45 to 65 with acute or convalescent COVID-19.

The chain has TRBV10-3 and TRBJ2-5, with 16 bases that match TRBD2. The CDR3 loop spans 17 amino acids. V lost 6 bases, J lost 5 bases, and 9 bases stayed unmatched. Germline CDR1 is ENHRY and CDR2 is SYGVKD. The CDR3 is CAIRGTSGRGSGETQYF. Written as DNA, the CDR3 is TGTGCCATCAGGGGGACTAGCGGGAGGGGATCAGGGGAGACCCAGTACTTC.

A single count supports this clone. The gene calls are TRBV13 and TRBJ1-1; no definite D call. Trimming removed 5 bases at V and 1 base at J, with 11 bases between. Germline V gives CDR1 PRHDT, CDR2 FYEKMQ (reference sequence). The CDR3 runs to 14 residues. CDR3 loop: CASSTPRGNTEAFF. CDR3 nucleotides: TGTGCCAGCAGCACCCCGCGTGGGAACACTGAAGCTTTCTTT.

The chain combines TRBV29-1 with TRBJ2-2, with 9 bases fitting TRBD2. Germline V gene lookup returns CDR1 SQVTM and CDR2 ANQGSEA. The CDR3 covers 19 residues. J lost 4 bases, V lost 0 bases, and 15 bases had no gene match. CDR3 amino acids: CSVEEGGLAGVWSTGELFF. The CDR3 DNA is TGCAGCGTTGAAGAGGGGGGCTTAGCGGGAGTATGGAGCACCGGGGAGCTGTTTTTT.

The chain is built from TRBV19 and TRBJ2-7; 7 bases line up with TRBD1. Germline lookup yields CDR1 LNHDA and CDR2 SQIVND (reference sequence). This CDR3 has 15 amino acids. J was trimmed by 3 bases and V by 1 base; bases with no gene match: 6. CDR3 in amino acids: CASSIALTGIYEQYF. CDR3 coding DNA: TGTGCCAGTAGTATAGCCCTGACAGGGATCTACGAGCAGTACTTC.

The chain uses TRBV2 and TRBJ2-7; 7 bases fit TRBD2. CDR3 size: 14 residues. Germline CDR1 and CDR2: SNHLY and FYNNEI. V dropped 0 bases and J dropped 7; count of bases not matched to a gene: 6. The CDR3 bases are TGTGCCAGCAGTGAAGCGCACACAGCGGGGGAGCAGTACGTC. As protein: CASSEAHTAGEQYV.

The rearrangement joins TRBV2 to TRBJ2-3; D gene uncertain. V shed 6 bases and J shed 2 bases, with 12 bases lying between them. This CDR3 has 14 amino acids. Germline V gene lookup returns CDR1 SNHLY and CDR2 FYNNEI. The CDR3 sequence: CASRAQSTTDTQYF. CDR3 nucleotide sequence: TGTGCCAGCAGGGCACAGAGTACCACAGATACGCAGTATTTT.

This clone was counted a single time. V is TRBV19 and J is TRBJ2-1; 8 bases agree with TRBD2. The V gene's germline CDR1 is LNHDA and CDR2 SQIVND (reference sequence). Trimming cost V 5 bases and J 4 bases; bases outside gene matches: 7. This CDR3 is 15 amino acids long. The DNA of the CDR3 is TGTGCCAGTAGTCCGACTAGCGCCTCATACAATGAGCAGTTCTTC. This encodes CASSPTSASYNEQFF.

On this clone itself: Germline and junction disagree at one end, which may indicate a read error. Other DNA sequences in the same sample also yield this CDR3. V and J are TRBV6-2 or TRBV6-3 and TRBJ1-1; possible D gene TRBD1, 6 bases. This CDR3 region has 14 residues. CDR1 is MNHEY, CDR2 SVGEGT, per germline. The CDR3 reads CASSYDRSWPEAFF. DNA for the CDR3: TGTGCCAGCAGTTACGACAGGAGTTGGCCTGAAGCCTTCTTT.

Written as DNA, the CDR3 is TGTGCCTGGAATCGGGGGTCCAACTCCTACAATGAGCAGTTCTTC. As protein: CAWNRGSNSYNEQFF. The V call is TRBV30, the J call TRBJ2-1, with D perhaps matching TRBD2 (6 bases). Germline V gene data show CDR1 as GTSNPN and CDR2 as SVGIG (reference sequence). CDR3 length: 15 residues. Trimming cost V 4 bases and J 0 bases, with 13 bases left between them.

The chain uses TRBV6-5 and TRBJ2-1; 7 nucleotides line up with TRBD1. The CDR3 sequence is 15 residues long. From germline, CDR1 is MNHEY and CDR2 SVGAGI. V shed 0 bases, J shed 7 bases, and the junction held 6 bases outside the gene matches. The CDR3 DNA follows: TGTGCCAGCAGTTACTCGGGACAGCTCCTAAATGAGCAGTTCTTC. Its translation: CASSYSGQLLNEQFF.

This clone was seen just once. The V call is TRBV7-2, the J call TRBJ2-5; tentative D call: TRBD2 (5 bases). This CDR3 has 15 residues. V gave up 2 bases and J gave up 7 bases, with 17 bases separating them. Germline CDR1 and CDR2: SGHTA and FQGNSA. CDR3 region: CASSLSHRRAGTQYF. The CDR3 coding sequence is TGTGCCAGCAGCTTATCCCACCGAAGGGCGGGGACCCAGTACTTC.

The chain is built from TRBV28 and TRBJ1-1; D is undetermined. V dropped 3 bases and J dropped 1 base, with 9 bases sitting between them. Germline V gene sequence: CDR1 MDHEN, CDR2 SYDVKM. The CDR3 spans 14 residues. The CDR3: CASSLADWNTEAFF. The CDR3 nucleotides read TGTGCCAGCAGTTTGGCAGATTGGAACACTGAAGCTTTCTTT.

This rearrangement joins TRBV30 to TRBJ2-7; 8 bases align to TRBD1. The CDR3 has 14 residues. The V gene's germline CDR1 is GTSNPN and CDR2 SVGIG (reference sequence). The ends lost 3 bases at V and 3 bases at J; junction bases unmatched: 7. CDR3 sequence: CAWSQGQGGYEQYF. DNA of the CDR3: TGTGCCTGGAGCCAAGGACAGGGCGGCTACGAGCAGTACTTC. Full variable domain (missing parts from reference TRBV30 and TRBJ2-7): SQTIHQWPATLVQPVGSPLSLECTVEGTSNPNLYWYRQAAGRGLQLLFYSVGIGQISSEVPQNLSASRPQDRQFILSSKKLLLSDSGFYLCAWSQGQGGYEQYFGPGTRLTVT.

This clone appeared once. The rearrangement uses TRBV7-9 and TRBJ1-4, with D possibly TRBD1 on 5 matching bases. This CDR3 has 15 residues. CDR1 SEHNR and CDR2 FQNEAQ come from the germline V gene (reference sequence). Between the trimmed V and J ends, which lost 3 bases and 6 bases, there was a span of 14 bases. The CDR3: CASSFTRGGDEKLFF. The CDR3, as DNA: TGTGCCAGCAGCTTCACAAGGGGTGGAGATGAAAAACTGTTTTTT.

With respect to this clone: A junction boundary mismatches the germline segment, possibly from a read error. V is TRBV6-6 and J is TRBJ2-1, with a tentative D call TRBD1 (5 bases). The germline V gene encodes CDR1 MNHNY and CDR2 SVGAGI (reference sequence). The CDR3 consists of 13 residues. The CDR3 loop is CASTSGSFNEQFF. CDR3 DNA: TGTGCCAGCACGTCAGGGTCCTTCAATGAGCAGTTCTTC.

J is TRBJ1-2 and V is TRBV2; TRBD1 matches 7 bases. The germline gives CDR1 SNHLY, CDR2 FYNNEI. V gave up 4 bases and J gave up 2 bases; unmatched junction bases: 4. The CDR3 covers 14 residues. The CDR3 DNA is TGTGCCAGCAGTGTGGGGACAGTAAACTATGGCTACACCTTC. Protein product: CASSVGTVNYGYTF.

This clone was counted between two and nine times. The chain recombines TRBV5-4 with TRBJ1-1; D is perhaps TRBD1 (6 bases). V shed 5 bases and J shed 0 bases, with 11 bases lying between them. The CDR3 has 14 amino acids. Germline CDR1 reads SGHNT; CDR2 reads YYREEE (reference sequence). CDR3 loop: CASSYGQLNTEAFF. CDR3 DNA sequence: TGTGCCAGCAGTTACGGACAGCTGAACACTGAAGCTTTCTTT.

CDR3 in DNA: TGTGCCAGTAGTATGGGCAGGGGCGGTGGTAATGAAAAACTGTTTTTT. Translated, it gives CASSMGRGGGNEKLFF. The genes are TRBV19 and TRBJ1-4, with D tentatively TRBD1 (6 bases). The CDR3 sequence is 16 residues long. Looked up from germline, CDR1 is LNHDA and CDR2 is SQIVND (reference sequence). Trimming took off 3 bases at V and 4 bases at J, with 15 bases between the two ends. Full variable domain (outside the CDR3, taken from reference TRBV19 and TRBJ1-4): DGGITQSPKYLFRKEGQNVTLSCEQNLNHDAMYWYRQDPGQGLRLIYYSQIVNDFQKGDIAEGYSVSREKKESFPLTVTSAQKNPTAFYLCASSMGRGGGNEKLFFGSGTQLSVL.

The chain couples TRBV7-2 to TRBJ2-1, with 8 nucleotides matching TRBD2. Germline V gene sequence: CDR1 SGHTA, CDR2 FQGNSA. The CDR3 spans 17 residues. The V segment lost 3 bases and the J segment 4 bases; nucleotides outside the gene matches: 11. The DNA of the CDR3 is TGTGCCAGCAGCTTTAGGGCTAGCGGGCCCCCTTACAATGAGCAGTTCTTC. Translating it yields CASSFRASGPPYNEQFF. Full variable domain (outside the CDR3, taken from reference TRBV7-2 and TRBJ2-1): GAGVSQSPSNKVTEKGKDVELRCDPISGHTALYWYRQSLGQGLEFLIYFQGNSAPDKSGLPSDRFSAERTGGSVSTLTIQRTQQEDSAVYLCASSFRASGPPYNEQFFGPGTRLTVL.

This CDR3 is CASSLYPSSYEQYV. The CDR3 region has the DNA TGCGCCAGCAGCTTGTACCCGAGCTCCTACGAGCAGTACGTC. The chain is built from TRBV5-1 and TRBJ2-7, with D unresolved. The V end was cut by 1 base, the J end by 0 bases, with 8 bases between. Germline V lookup: CDR1 SGHRS, CDR2 YFSETQ. The CDR3 length is 14 residues.

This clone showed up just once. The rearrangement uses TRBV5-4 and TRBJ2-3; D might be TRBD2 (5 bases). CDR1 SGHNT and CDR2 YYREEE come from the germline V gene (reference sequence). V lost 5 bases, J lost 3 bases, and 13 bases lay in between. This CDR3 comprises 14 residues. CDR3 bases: TGTGCCAGCAGGGAGCCGGGGTGGACAGATACGCAGTATTTT. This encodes CASREPGWTDTQYF.

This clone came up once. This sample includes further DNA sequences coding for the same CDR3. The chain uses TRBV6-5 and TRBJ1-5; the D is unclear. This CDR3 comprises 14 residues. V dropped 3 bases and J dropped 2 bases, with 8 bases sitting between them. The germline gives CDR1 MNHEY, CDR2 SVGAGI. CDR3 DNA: TGTGCCAGCAGTTATAGCCGGGGCAATCAGCCCCAGCATTTT. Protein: CASSYSRGNQPQHF.